The 3 T cell receptor beta chains in this list originate from one sample, sequenced in a study of OX40 agonist ivuxolimab in advanced cancers. Library preparation was by the immunoSEQ multiplex PCR assay. What TCRdb holds here is the immuneACCESS table cut down to in-frame rearrangements. Part of the clones is not present; checked against another copy, under half of the missing clones reflect an unresolved V gene, and the others are unexplained. A total of tens of thousands of clones appear in this sample, 65% to 90% of them only once. The top ten hold more than 0.5% of the sample. Specimen: CD4+ or CD8+ T cells sorted from blood, collected in a trial of the OX40 agonist ivuxolimab. The receptors were gathered from an adult with an advanced solid tumor such as melanoma, head and neck, liver or kidney cancer.

The rearrangement links TRBV4-1 to TRBJ2-7; D not certain. Per germline, CDR1 MGHRA and CDR2 YSYEKL. V was clipped by 2 bases and J by 7 bases, with 21 bases between them. The CDR3 consists of 16 residues. CDR3 residues: CASSQNPSRDGREQYF. The DNA of the CDR3 is TGCGCCAGCAGCCAAAATCCCTCTAGGGATGGGCGGGAGCAGTACTTC.

The chain combines TRBV5-5 with TRBJ2-1; 7 bases fit TRBD1. CDR1 and CDR2 (germline): SGHKS, YYEKEE (reference sequence). Trimming removed 3 bases from V and 0 bases from J; junction bases left unmatched: 3. This CDR3 spans 15 amino acids. The CDR3 reads CASSSQGNSYNEQFF. CDR3 sequence (DNA): TGTGCCAGCAGCTCACAGGGGAACTCCTACAATGAGCAGTTCTTC.

The rearrangement joins TRBV7-2 to TRBJ1-5; 8 nucleotides line up with TRBD1. The CDR3 covers 14 residues. V was clipped by 4 bases and J by 4 bases; unmatched bases: 3. CDR1 and CDR2 (germline): SGHTA, FQGNSA. The CDR3 region has the DNA TGTGCCAGCAGCTCGACAGGGGCAAATCAGCCCCAGCATTTT. Protein product: CASSSTGANQPQHF. Variable domain in full (rest from reference TRBV7-2 and TRBJ1-5): GAGVSQSPSNKVTEKGKDVELRCDPISGHTALYWYRQSLGQGLEFLIYFQGNSAPDKSGLPSDRFSAERTGGSVSTLTIQRTQQEDSAVYLCASSSTGANQPQHFGDGTRLSIL.